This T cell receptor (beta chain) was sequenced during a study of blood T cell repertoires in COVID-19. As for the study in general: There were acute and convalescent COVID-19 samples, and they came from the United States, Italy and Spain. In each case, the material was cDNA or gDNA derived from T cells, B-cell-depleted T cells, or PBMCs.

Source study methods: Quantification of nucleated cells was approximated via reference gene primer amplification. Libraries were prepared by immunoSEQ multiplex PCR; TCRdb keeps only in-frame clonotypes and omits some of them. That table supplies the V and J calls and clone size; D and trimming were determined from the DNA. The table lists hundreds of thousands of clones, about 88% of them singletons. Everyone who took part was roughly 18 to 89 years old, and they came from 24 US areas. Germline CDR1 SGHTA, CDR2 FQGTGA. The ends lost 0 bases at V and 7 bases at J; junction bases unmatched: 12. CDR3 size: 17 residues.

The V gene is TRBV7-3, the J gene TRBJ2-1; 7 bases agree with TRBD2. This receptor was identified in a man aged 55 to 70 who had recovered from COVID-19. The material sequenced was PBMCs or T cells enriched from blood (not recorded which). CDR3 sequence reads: CASSLTLGMAGVNEQFF. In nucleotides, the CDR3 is TGTGCCAGCAGCTTAACCCTTGGAATGGCGGGGGTTAATGAGCAGTTCTTC.